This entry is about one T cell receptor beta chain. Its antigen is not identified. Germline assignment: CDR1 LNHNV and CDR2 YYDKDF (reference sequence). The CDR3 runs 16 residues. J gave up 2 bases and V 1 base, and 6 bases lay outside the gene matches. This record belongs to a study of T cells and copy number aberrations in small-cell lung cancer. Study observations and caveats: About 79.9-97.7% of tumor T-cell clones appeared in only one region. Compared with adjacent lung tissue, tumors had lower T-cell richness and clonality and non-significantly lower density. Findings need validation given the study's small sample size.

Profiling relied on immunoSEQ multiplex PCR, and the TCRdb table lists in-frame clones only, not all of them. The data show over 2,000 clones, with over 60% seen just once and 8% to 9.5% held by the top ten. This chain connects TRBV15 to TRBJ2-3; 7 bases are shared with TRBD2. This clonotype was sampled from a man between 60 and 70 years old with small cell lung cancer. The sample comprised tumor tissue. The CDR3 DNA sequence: TGTGCCACCAGCAGAGCAGCGGGATTCGCCACAGATACGCAGTATTTT. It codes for CATSRAAGFATDTQYF. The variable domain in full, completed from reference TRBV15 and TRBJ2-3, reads DAMVIQNPRYQVTQFGKPVTLSCSQTLNHNVMYWYQQKSSQAPKLLFHYYDKDFNNEADTPDNFQSRRPNTSFCFLDIRSPGLGDTAMYLCATSRAAGFATDTQYFGPGTRLTVL.